This TCR beta chain was found in a study of blood T cell repertoires in COVID-19. The wider study: COVID-19 samples from acute and convalescent phases originated in the United States, Italy and Spain. The cDNA or gDNA used as material had been derived from T cells, B-cell-depleted T cells, or PBMCs.

Original methodology: Estimation of nucleated cell counts relied on the amplification of reference gene primers. This table comes from immunoSEQ multiplex PCR, and its TCRdb copy is limited to in-frame clones, with some not included. V and J calls and clone size are as listed in that table; D and trimming were resolved from the DNA. This table holds 120,000 to 150,000 clones, around 83% found once. The V gene's germline CDR1 is MNHEY and CDR2 SMNVEV (reference sequence). The trim removed 4 bases at V and 4 bases at J, leaving 11 bases unmatched. This CDR3 region has 17 residues. The chain couples TRBV27 to TRBJ2-2; 8 nucleotides line up with TRBD2. Sequenced sample: peripheral blood. The sequence was collected from a human donor in a cohort sampled during active COVID-19. CDR3 bases: TGTGCCAGCAGTTCCATATCAAGCGGGAGACCCACCGGGGAGCTGTTTTTT. As protein: CASSSISSGRPTGELFF.